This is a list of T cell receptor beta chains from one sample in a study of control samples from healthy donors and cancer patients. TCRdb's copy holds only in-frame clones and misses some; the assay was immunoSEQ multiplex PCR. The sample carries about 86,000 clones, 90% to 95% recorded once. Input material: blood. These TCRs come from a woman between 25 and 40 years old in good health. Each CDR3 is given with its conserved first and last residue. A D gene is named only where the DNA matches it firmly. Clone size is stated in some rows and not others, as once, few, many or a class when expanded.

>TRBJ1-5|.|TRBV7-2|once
TGTGCCAGCAGTTCGGACAGCCGTTATCAGCCCCAGCATTTT
CASSSDSRYQPQHF
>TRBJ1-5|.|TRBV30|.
TGTGCCTGGAGTGTTGCGGGAAATCAGCCCCAGCATTTT
CAWSVAGNQPQHF
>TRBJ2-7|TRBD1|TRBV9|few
TGTGCCAGCAGCGTAGCTGACAGGGTCCCCTACGAGCAGTACTTC
CASSVADRVPYEQYF
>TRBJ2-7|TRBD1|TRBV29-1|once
TGCAGCGCGTACCTGCAGGGACAGTTCTACGAGCAGTACTTC
CSAYLQGQFYEQYF
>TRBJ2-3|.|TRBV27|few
TGTGCCAGCACCCAGGCCGGGGCGCAGGGGTCAGATACGCAGTATTTT
CASTQAGAQGSDTQYF
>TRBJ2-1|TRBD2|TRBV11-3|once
TGTGCCAGCAGCTTAGAGGGGAGGGCGGGAGTCCCAACCTACAATGAGCAGTTCTTC
CASSLEGRAGVPTYNEQFF
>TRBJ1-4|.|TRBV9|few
TGTGCCAGCAGCCCTATCGAACTTGCAACTAATGAAAAACTGTTTTTT
CASSPIELATNEKLFF
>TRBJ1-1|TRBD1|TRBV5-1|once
TGCGCCAGCAGGAGACAGGGGGACACTGAAGCTTTCTTT
CASRRQGDTEAFF
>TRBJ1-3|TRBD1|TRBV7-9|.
TGTGCCAGCAGCTTAGGAACAGGGGCTCGGATGAACACCATATATTTT
CASSLGTGARMNTIYF
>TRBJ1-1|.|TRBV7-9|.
TGTGCCAGCAGCCCAGAGACAGGACTCATGAACACTGAAGCTTTCTTT
CASSPETGLMNTEAFF
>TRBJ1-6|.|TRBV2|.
TGTGCCAGCAGTGAAGAAGCAGATATCTCACCCCTCCACTTT
CASSEEADISPLHF
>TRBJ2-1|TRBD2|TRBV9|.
TGTGCCAGCAGCGTAGAACTAGCGACTTACAATGAGCAGTTCTTC
CASSVELATYNEQFF
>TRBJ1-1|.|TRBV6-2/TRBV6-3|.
TGTGCCAGCAGTTACGGTGAAAGGGGGGAAGCTTTCTTT
CASSYGERGEAFF